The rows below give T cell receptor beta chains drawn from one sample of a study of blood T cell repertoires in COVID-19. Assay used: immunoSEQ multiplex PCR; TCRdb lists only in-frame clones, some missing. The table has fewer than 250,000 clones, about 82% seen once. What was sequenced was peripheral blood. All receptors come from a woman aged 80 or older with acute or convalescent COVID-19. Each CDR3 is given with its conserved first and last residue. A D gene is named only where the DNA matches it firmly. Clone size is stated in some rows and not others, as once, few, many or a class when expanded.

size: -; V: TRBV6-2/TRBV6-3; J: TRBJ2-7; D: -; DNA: TGTGCCAGCAGTGAGGGGGGGGACTCCTACGAGCAGTACTTC; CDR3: CASSEGGDSYEQYF
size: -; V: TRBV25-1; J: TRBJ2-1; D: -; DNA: TGTGCCAGCAGTGAATATGGCAGATACAATGAGCAGTTCTTC; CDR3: CASSEYGRYNEQFF
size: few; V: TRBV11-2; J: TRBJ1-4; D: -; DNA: TGTGCCAGCAGCTTAAGTGGGCAGGGCCTCAATGAAAAACTGTTTTTT; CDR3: CASSLSGQGLNEKLFF
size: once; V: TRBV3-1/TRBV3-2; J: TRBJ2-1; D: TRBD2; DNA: TGTGCCAGCAGCCAAGTAGCGGGGGGCATCAATGAGCAGTTCTTC; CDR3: CASSQVAGGINEQFF
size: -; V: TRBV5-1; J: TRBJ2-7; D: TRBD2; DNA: TGCGCCAGCAGCCCCCGATCTAGCGGGGGCCCCTACGAGCAGTACTTC; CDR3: CASSPRSSGGPYEQYF
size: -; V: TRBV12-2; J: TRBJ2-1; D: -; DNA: TGTGCAAGTCGCTTAGTGGTGTCCAGGTACAATGAGCAGTTCTTC; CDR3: CASRLVVSRYNEQFF
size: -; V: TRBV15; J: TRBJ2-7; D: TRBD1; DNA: TGTGCCACCAGCCGAAAGGGGGCGGGTACCCACGAGCAGTACTTC; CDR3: CATSRKGAGTHEQYF
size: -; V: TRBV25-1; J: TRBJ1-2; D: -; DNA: TGTGCCAGCAGTGCCTACCACGGACAGAACTATGGCTACACCTTC; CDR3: CASSAYHGQNYGYTF
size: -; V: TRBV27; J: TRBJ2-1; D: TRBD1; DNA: TGTGCCAGCAGTCCCCCTGGGACAGACAATGAGCAGTTCTTC; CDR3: CASSPPGTDNEQFF
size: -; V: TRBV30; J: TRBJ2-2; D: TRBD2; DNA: TGTGCCTGGAAAGCGGGGGCGAACACCGGGGAGCTGTTTTTT; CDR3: CAWKAGANTGELFF
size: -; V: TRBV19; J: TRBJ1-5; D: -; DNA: TGTGCCAGTTGTATATTGGGGGCCCCGGGGCCCCAGCATTTT; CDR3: CASCILGAPGPQHF
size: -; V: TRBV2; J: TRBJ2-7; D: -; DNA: TGTGCCAGCATATACACAGGGAAGGGGGAGCAGTACTTC; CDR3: CASIYTGKGEQYF
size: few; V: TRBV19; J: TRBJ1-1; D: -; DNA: TGTGCCAGTAGGTCGGGATCATCAACTGAAGCTTTCTTT; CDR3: CASRSGSSTEAFF
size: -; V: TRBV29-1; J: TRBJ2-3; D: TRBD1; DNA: TGCAGCGTCGTCAGACAGGGGGGGACAGATACGCAGTATTTT; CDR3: CSVVRQGGTDTQYF
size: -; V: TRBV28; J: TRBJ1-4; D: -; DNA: TGTGCCAGCAGTTTTGGACAAGCCTATAATGAAAAACTGTTTTTT; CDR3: CASSFGQAYNEKLFF
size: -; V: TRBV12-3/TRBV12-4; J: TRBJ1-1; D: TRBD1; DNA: TGTGCCAGCAGCCGACAGGGCAACACTGAAGCTTTCTTT; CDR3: CASSRQGNTEAFF